A selection of T cell receptor beta chains follows, all from one sample in a study of human T cells and chemical hapten exposure. From the RACE reads, TCRdb called clonotypes with MiXCR, one entry per CDR3 protein. Here the sample spans tens of thousands of distinct CDR3 sequences, 9.5% to 13% being singletons. This material consisted of whole blood, taken in connection with sensitization to the hapten diphenylcyclopropenone (DPC). These receptors all stem from a woman aged 45-60 years with alopecia areata. Some clones in this sample may be carry-over from other donors' samples. Each CDR3 is given with its conserved first and last residue. Fields, in order: J gene, CDR3 length, D gene, V gene, clone size, CDR3 DNA, CDR3 protein. D genes are given only for firm matches. Not all rows give a size; the values are once, few, many and, for expanded clones, a class.

J: TRBJ1-6
length: 14
D: TRBD1
V: TRBV12-3/TRBV12-4
size: many
DNA: TGTGCCAGCAGTCGGGGACAGTACACTTCACCCCTCCACTTT
CDR3: CASSRGQYTSPLHF

J: TRBJ1-5
length: 15
D: .
V: TRBV11-2
size: many
DNA: TGTGCCAGCAGCCCCAACCACAGGCGCAATCAGCCCCAGCATTTT
CDR3: CASSPNHRRNQPQHF

J: TRBJ2-2
length: 15
D: TRBD2
V: TRBV20-1
size: .
DNA: TGCAGTGCTAGATCTAGCGGGGTTGGTACCGGGGAGCTGTTTTTT
CDR3: CSARSSGVGTGELFF

J: TRBJ2-7
length: 16
D: TRBD2
V: TRBV19
size: few
DNA: TGTGCCAGTAGTTCCAAGCGGGAGCTTGGTTCCTACGAGCAGTACTTC
CDR3: CASSSKRELGSYEQYF

J: TRBJ2-7
length: 12
D: .
V: TRBV28
size: few
DNA: TGTGCCAGCAGTTTATGGCCCTACGAGCAGTACTTC
CDR3: CASSLWPYEQYF

J: TRBJ2-1
length: 15
D: TRBD2
V: TRBV7-9
size: .
DNA: TGTGCCAGCAGCTTTGGACTAGCGGGGGCGGATGAGCAGTTCTTC
CDR3: CASSFGLAGADEQFF

J: TRBJ2-1
length: 15
D: TRBD2
V: TRBV28
size: few
DNA: TGTGCCAGCAGTTCGCCCGGGACTACTTACAATGAGCAGTTCTTC
CDR3: CASSSPGTTYNEQFF

J: TRBJ1-5
length: 15
D: TRBD1
V: TRBV29-1
size: many
DNA: TGCAGCGTCTCCACGACAGGGGTGGTCAATCAGCCCCAGCATTTT
CDR3: CSVSTTGVVNQPQHF

J: TRBJ2-7
length: 15
D: TRBD2
V: TRBV28
size: .
DNA: TGTGCCAGCAGTTCCCTGGGAGGGAGCTCCTACGAGCAGTACTTC
CDR3: CASSSLGGSSYEQYF

J: TRBJ1-5
length: 15
D: TRBD1
V: TRBV10-3
size: many
DNA: TGTGCCGCGCGACAGGGGATCAATAGCAATCAGCCCCAGCATTTT
CDR3: CAARQGINSNQPQHF

J: TRBJ2-7
length: 17
D: TRBD2
V: TRBV11-2
size: .
DNA: TGTGCCAGCAGACCAGCGGGACTAGCGGGACAATCCTACGAGCAGTACTTC
CDR3: CASRPAGLAGQSYEQYF

J: TRBJ1-4
length: 14
D: .
V: TRBV5-1
size: .
DNA: TGCGCCAGCAGCTCCGGACATCCTACTGAAAAACTGTTTTTT
CDR3: CASSSGHPTEKLFF

J: TRBJ1-1
length: 16
D: .
V: TRBV6-6
size: many
DNA: TGTGCCAGCAGTTACCCCTCATCACCGATGAACACTGAAGCTTTCTTT
CDR3: CASSYPSSPMNTEAFF

J: TRBJ2-3
length: 13
D: TRBD2
V: TRBV29-1
size: many
DNA: TGCAGCGCTAATAGCGGGTGGGGAGATACGCAGTATTTT
CDR3: CSANSGWGDTQYF

J: TRBJ1-3
length: 16
D: .
V: TRBV4-2
size: few
DNA: TGTGCCAGCAGCCAAGAGGGCGCTTACTCTGGAAACACCATATATTTT
CDR3: CASSQEGAYSGNTIYF

J: TRBJ2-7
length: 14
D: .
V: TRBV18
size: many
DNA: TGTGCCAGCTCACCACGGGCAGGGCAAGACGAGCAGTACTTC
CDR3: CASSPRAGQDEQYF

J: TRBJ2-3
length: 18
D: .
V: TRBV6-2/TRBV6-3
size: .
DNA: TGTGCCAGCACCCCCCGAGTGAGGGGACCCTCTAGCACAGATACGCAGTATTTT
CDR3: CASTPRVRGPSSTDTQYF